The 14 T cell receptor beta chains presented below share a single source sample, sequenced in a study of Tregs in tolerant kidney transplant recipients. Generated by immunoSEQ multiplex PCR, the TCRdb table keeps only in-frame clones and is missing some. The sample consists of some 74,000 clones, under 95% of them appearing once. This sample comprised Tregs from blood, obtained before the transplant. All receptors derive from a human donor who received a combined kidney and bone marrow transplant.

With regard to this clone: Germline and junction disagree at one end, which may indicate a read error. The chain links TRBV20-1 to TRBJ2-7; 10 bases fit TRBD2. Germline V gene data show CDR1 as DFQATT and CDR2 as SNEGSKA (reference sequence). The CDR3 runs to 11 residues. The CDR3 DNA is TGCAGTGCCAGACGCGGACTAGCGGTGCTGTTC. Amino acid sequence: CSARRGLAVLF.

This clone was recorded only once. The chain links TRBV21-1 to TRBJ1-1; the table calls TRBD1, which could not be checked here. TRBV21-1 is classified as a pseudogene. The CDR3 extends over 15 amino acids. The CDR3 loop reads CASSKIRDRDTEAFF. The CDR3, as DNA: TGTGCCAGCAGCAAGATTCGGGACAGGGACACTGAAGCTTTCTTT.

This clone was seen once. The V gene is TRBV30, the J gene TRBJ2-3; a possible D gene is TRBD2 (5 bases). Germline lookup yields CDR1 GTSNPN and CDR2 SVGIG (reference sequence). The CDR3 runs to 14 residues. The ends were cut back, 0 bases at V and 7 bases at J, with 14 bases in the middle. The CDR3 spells CAWSVLGSSHTQYF. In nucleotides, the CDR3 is TGTGCCTGGAGTGTACTAGGGAGTAGTCATACGCAGTATTTT.

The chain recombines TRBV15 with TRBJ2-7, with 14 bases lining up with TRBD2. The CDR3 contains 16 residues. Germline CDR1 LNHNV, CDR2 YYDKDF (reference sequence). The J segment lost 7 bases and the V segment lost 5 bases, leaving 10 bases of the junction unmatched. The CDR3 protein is CATSSPTSGRAGEQYF. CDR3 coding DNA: TGTGCCACCAGCTCCCCGACTAGCGGGAGGGCTGGAGAGCAGTACTTC.

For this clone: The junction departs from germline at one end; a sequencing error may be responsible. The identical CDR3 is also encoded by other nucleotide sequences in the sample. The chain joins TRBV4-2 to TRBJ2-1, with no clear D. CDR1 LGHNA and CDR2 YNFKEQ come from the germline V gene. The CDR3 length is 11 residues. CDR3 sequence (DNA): TGTGCCAGTAGCCGTAGCTGGGAGCAGTTCTTC. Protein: CASSRSWEQFF.

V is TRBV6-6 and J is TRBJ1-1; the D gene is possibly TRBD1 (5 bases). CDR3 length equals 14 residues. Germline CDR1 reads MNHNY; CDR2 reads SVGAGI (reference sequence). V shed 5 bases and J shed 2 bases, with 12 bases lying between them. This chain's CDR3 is CASSSRGDNTEAFF. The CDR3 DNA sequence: TGTGCCAGCAGTAGCCGGGGGGACAACACTGAAGCTTTCTTT.

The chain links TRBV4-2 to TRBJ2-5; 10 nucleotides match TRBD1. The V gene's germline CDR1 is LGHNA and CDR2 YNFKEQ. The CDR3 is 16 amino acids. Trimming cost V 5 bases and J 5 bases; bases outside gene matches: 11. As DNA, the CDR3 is TGTGCCAGCAGCGTCCCTCCGGGACAGGGGATTGAGACCCAGTACTTC. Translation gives CASSVPPGQGIETQYF.

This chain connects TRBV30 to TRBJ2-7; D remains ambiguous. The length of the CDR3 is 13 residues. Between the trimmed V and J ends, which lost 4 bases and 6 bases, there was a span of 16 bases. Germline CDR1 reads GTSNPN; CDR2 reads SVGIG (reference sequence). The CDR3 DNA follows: TGTGCCTGGATGCCAGGAAACTTCCTCGAGCAGTACTTC. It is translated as CAWMPGNFLEQYF.

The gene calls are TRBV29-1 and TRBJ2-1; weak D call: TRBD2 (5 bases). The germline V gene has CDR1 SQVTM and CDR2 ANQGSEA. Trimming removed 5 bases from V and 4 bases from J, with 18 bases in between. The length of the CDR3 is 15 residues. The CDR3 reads CSVPLGSSRYNEQFF. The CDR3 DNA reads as TGCAGCGTTCCCCTTGGGTCTAGCCGATACAATGAGCAGTTCTTC.

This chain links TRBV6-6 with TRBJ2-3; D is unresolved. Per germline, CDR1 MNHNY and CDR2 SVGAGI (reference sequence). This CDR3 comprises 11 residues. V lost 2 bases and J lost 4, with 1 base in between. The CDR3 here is CASSYADTQYF. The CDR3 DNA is TGTGCCAGCAGTTACGCAGATACGCAGTATTTT.

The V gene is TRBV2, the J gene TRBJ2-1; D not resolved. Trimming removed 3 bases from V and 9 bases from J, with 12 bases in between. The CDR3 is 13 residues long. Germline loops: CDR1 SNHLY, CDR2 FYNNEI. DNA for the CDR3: TGTGCCAGCAGTGATCAGTCCGGCGTTGAGCAGTTCTTC. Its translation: CASSDQSGVEQFF.

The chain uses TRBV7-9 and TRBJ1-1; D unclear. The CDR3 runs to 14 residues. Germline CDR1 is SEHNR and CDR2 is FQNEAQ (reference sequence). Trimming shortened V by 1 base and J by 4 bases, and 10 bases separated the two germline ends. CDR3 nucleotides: TGTGCCAGCAGCTTAGGGCTGGCGGTCACTGAAGCTTTCTTT. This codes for CASSLGLAVTEAFF.

The DNA for the CDR3 is TGTGCCAGCAGTTACTTCGGCGGGAACTATGGCTACACCTTC. As protein: CASSYFGGNYGYTF. The chain recombines TRBV6-6 with TRBJ1-2; D remains ambiguous. CDR1 and CDR2 from the germline V gene are MNHNY and SVGAGI (reference sequence). Deletions cut 1 base from V and 2 bases from J, with 8 bases between. CDR3 size: 14 residues.

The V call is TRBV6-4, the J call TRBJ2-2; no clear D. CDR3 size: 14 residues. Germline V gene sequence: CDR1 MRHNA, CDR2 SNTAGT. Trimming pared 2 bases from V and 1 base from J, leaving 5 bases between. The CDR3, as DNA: TGTGCCAGCAGTGACCAAGTGAACACCGGGGAGCTGTTTTTT. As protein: CASSDQVNTGELFF.